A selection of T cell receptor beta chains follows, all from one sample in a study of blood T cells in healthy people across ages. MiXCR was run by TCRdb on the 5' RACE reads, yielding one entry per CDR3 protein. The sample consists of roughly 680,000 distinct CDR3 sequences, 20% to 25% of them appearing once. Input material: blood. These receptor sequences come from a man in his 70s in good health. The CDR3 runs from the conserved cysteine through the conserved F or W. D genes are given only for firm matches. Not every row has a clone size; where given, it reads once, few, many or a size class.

CDR3 DNA: TGTGCCAGCATCCTAGCGGGAGCAGATACGCAGTATTTT
CDR3 protein: CASILAGADTQYF
clone size: few
J gene: TRBJ2-3
V gene: TRBV12-3/TRBV12-4
D gene: TRBD2

CDR3 DNA: TGTGCCAGCAGGCCATTCAACGGGAAAAACTACGAGCAGTACTTC
CDR3 protein: CASRPFNGKNYEQYF
clone size: -
J gene: TRBJ2-7
V gene: TRBV7-2
D gene: -

CDR3 DNA: TGTGCCAGCAGCCAACTTTGGCGGGGCTACAATGAGCAGTTCTTC
CDR3 protein: CASSQLWRGYNEQFF
clone size: -
J gene: TRBJ2-1
V gene: TRBV14
D gene: -

CDR3 DNA: TGTGCCAGCAGTCCGACAGGGGGCCTCGGAAAACTGTTTTTT
CDR3 protein: CASSPTGGLGKLFF
clone size: -
J gene: TRBJ1-4
V gene: TRBV27
D gene: TRBD1

CDR3 DNA: TGTGCCATCAGTGAGGCGGGACCCACAGATACGCAGTATTTT
CDR3 protein: CAISEAGPTDTQYF
clone size: few
J gene: TRBJ2-3
V gene: TRBV10-3
D gene: -

CDR3 DNA: TGCAGCGCCGATCGTAGGGGCGGCACAGATACGCAGTATTTT
CDR3 protein: CSADRRGGTDTQYF
clone size: -
J gene: TRBJ2-3
V gene: TRBV29-1
D gene: -

CDR3 DNA: TGTGCCAGCAGTGAAACTAGCCCCTCCGACGAGCAGTACTTC
CDR3 protein: CASSETSPSDEQYF
clone size: few
J gene: TRBJ2-7
V gene: TRBV6-1
D gene: -

CDR3 DNA: TGTGCCAGCAGTTCCAGCGGGGAGCTGTTTTTT
CDR3 protein: CASSSSGELFF
clone size: many
J gene: TRBJ2-2
V gene: TRBV28
D gene: -

CDR3 DNA: TGTGCCAGCAGTGTTTCCGGGAGGTCCTACAATGAGCAGTTCTTC
CDR3 protein: CASSVSGRSYNEQFF
clone size: -
J gene: TRBJ2-1
V gene: TRBV6-4
D gene: TRBD2

CDR3 DNA: TGCGCCAGCAGCTTGCTTGCAACTAATGAAAAACTGTTTTTT
CDR3 protein: CASSLLATNEKLFF
clone size: few
J gene: TRBJ1-4
V gene: TRBV5-1
D gene: -

CDR3 DNA: TGCAGCGTTGTTCTTGCGGGACCTTCTATTTTCCAGTACTTC
CDR3 protein: CSVVLAGPSIFQYF
clone size: -
J gene: TRBJ2-7
V gene: TRBV29-1
D gene: -

CDR3 DNA: TGTGCCAGCGCCATCCTGAGCGGGAGCCTAACCGGGGAGCTGTTTTTT
CDR3 protein: CASAILSGSLTGELFF
clone size: -
J gene: TRBJ2-2
V gene: TRBV12-3/TRBV12-4
D gene: TRBD2

CDR3 DNA: TGTGCCAGCAGTTACTCAATTATTACCGGGACAGGGGATAATTCACCCCTCCACTTT
CDR3 protein: CASSYSIITGTGDNSPLHF
clone size: few
J gene: TRBJ1-6
V gene: TRBV6-5
D gene: TRBD1

CDR3 DNA: TGTGCCACCCAGCGGGAGGTCAGCAATGAGCAGTTCTTC
CDR3 protein: CATQREVSNEQFF
clone size: -
J gene: TRBJ2-1
V gene: TRBV2
D gene: TRBD2

CDR3 DNA: TGCAGTGCTAGAGTGGGGGTGGGTGAGCAGTTCTTC
CDR3 protein: CSARVGVGEQFF
clone size: -
J gene: TRBJ2-1
V gene: TRBV20-1
D gene: -

CDR3 DNA: TGTGCCAGCAGCCCCACTAGGGAGAACACTGAAGCTTTCTTT
CDR3 protein: CASSPTRENTEAFF
clone size: many
J gene: TRBJ1-1
V gene: TRBV5-5
D gene: -

CDR3 DNA: TGTGCCAGCAGCCAAGGAGGGCCGTCCTACAATGAGCAGTTCTTC
CDR3 protein: CASSQGGPSYNEQFF
clone size: few
J gene: TRBJ2-1
V gene: TRBV3-1
D gene: -

CDR3 DNA: TGCGCCAGCAGACCCGACGGTAGCTCTGGAAACACCATATATTTT
CDR3 protein: CASRPDGSSGNTIYF
clone size: few
J gene: TRBJ1-3
V gene: TRBV5-1
D gene: -

CDR3 DNA: TGCAGTGCTAGTAGTAGCAATGGCAATGAGCAGTTCTTC
CDR3 protein: CSASSSNGNEQFF
clone size: many
J gene: TRBJ2-1
V gene: TRBV20-1
D gene: -

CDR3 DNA: TGTGCCAGCAGCTTAGACGGGGCTAAGAACACTGAAGCTTTCTTT
CDR3 protein: CASSLDGAKNTEAFF
clone size: many
J gene: TRBJ1-1
V gene: TRBV7-2
D gene: -

CDR3 DNA: TGTGCCAGCAGCTTGGGACTAGTGCTAAACACCGGGGAGCTGTTTTTT
CDR3 protein: CASSLGLVLNTGELFF
clone size: few
J gene: TRBJ2-2
V gene: TRBV5-6
D gene: -

CDR3 DNA: TGTGCCAGCAGCCGTGATCAGAACACTGAAGCTTTCTTT
CDR3 protein: CASSRDQNTEAFF
clone size: many
J gene: TRBJ1-1
V gene: TRBV7-9
D gene: -

CDR3 DNA: TGTGCCAGCAGCCTCCTAGCGGGAGGGGGCACAGATACGCAGTATTTT
CDR3 protein: CASSLLAGGGTDTQYF
clone size: few
J gene: TRBJ2-3
V gene: TRBV7-9
D gene: TRBD2

CDR3 DNA: TGTGCCAGCAGACCCCGGGGAAGCCAAGAGACCCAGTACTTC
CDR3 protein: CASRPRGSQETQYF
clone size: -
J gene: TRBJ2-5
V gene: TRBV12-3/TRBV12-4
D gene: -

CDR3 DNA: TGTGCCAGCAGCCCTGACAGGGCTCCATCGGATTCACCCCTCCACTTT
CDR3 protein: CASSPDRAPSDSPLHF
clone size: few
J gene: TRBJ1-6
V gene: TRBV14
D gene: TRBD1

CDR3 DNA: TGCAGTGCTAGAGAGACTAGCGGAACCTACGAGCAGTACTTC
CDR3 protein: CSARETSGTYEQYF
clone size: few
J gene: TRBJ2-7
V gene: TRBV20-1
D gene: TRBD2

CDR3 DNA: TGTGCCAGCAGCTCCGGGGCAGGGTCCTACGAGCAGTACTTC
CDR3 protein: CASSSGAGSYEQYF
clone size: -
J gene: TRBJ2-7
V gene: TRBV9
D gene: -

CDR3 DNA: TGTGCCAGCTCACACGGACAGGGGACCTACGAGCAGTACTTC
CDR3 protein: CASSHGQGTYEQYF
clone size: -
J gene: TRBJ2-7
V gene: TRBV18
D gene: TRBD1